The 30 T cell receptor beta chains listed next were all sequenced from one sample in a study of shared T cell receptors in the human thymus. Clones were sequenced by immunoSEQ multiplex PCR, and TCRdb holds only the in-frame ones, with some missing. The sample lists more than 550,000 clones; 87% were seen once. This sample was also put to use in a study of human thymus T cells.

Sequenced material: thymocytes. These receptors were collected from a boy under two years old with a congenital heart defect.

V usage is TRBV27 and J usage is TRBJ2-3; 9 bases are shared with TRBD1. Germline V CDR1 and CDR2: MNHEY, SMNVEV (reference sequence). This CDR3 is 16 amino acids long. Germline trimming cut 3 bases from V and 2 bases from J; bases unmatched to any gene: 6. In nucleotides, the CDR3 is TGTGCCAGCAGTTTTCGAAGACAGGGGGTCACAGATACGCAGTATTTT. Its protein is CASSFRRQGVTDTQYF.

The CDR3 nucleotides read TGTGCCAGCAGTCCCCGACCCCCAGGCAGGGGCGAGGGGCGTGGTGAGCAGTTCTTC. Encoded protein: CASSPRPPGRGEGRGEQFF. This chain links TRBV27 with TRBJ2-1; perhaps TRBD1 as D (6 bases). V dropped 5 bases and J dropped 9 bases, with 32 bases sitting between them. The CDR3 is 19 residues long. The germline CDR1 and CDR2 sequences are MNHEY and SMNVEV (reference sequence).

This sequence joins TRBV4-2 and TRBJ2-5; D gene unclear. Germline V gene sequence: CDR1 LGHNA, CDR2 YNFKEQ. CDR3 length: 14 amino acids. Trimming stripped 0 bases from V and 3 bases from J, with 8 bases between. The CDR3, as DNA: TGTGCCAGCAGCCAAGATGGAGACGAAGAGACCCAGTACTTC. Translated, it gives CASSQDGDEETQYF.

This clone was seen just once. This sequence joins TRBV5-1 and TRBJ2-5; 8 bases line up with TRBD2. This CDR3 contains 16 residues. Looked up from germline, CDR1 is SGHRS and CDR2 is YFSETQ. V shed 4 bases and J 5 bases; nucleotides not matched to a gene: 13. The CDR3 loop is CASSLQRAGERETQYF. For the CDR3, the DNA is TGCGCCAGCAGCCTGCAAAGAGCGGGAGAAAGGGAGACCCAGTACTTC.

This clone was counted a single time. V and J are TRBV9 and TRBJ2-1; D perhaps matches TRBD1 (6 bases). The V and J ends lost 3 bases and 7 bases respectively, with 14 bases between them. Germline CDR1 reads SGDLS; CDR2 reads YYNGEE. This CDR3 has 14 residues. CDR3 DNA sequence: TGTGCCAGCAGCGGGGGGCCGGGCGGGAATGAGCAGTTCTTC. Translation: CASSGGPGGNEQFF.

This clone was counted a few times. The chain uses TRBV5-4 and TRBJ1-3; 12 nucleotides line up with TRBD1. The CDR3 has 19 amino acids. Trimming cost V 4 bases and J 0 bases; bases outside gene matches: 11. Germline V gene data show CDR1 as SGHNT and CDR2 as YYREEE (reference sequence). Written as DNA, the CDR3 is TGTGCCAGCAGCGGGTGGACGGGACAGGGGGCGTACTCTGGAAACACCATATATTTT. This translates into CASSGWTGQGAYSGNTIYF.

The chain has TRBV14 and TRBJ2-7; TRBD1 is a possible D gene (6 bases). This CDR3 spans 15 amino acids. Trimming shortened V by 0 bases and J by 4 bases, and 13 bases separated the two germline ends. From germline, CDR1 is SGHDN and CDR2 FVKESK. CDR3 residues: CASSQDEGVMYEQYF. The CDR3 region has the DNA TGTGCCAGCAGCCAAGATGAGGGGGTAATGTACGAGCAGTACTTC.

The rearrangement joins TRBV28 to TRBJ1-4; 8 bases are shared with TRBD1. The CDR3 consists of 17 residues. The J segment lost 5 bases and the V segment lost 4 bases, leaving 12 bases of the junction unmatched. CDR1 and CDR2 from the germline V gene are MDHEN and SYDVKM. The CDR3 is CASSSPARTGKNEKLFF. CDR3 sequence (DNA): TGTGCCAGCAGTTCTCCCGCCCGGACAGGGAAAAATGAAAAACTGTTTTTT.

J is TRBJ2-1 and V is TRBV5-1, with unresolved D. V lost 6 bases, J lost 7 bases, and 20 bases lay in between. This CDR3 comprises 15 residues. Looked up from germline, CDR1 is SGHRS and CDR2 is YFSETQ. CDR3 region: CASKLSQHTKNEQFF. CDR3 DNA: TGCGCCAGCAAGCTTAGCCAGCACACTAAGAATGAGCAGTTCTTC.

V is TRBV19 and J is TRBJ2-3; D ambiguous. V was pared by 7 bases and J by 0 bases, with 11 bases between. The CDR3 runs 14 residues. Germline CDR1 is LNHDA and CDR2 is SQIVND (reference sequence). CDR3 protein: CASTPRSSTDTQYF. The CDR3 region has the DNA TGTGCCAGTACCCCACGTAGTAGCACAGATACGCAGTATTTT.

This chain connects TRBV28 to TRBJ2-1, with TRBD1 matching 12 bases. The germline V gene encodes CDR1 MDHEN and CDR2 SYDVKM. This CDR3 is built from 19 residues. V lost 2 bases and J lost 7; bases outside the gene matches: 15. CDR3 coding DNA: TGTGCCAGCAGTTTAGTTCGGGGACAGGGGGCTTTCCGGCTTAATGAGCAGTTCTTC. Its protein product is CASSLVRGQGAFRLNEQFF.

The chain couples TRBV11-2 to TRBJ1-1, with D unresolved. The CDR3 contains 13 residues. V lost 4 bases and J 3 bases, leaving 9 bases between the germline ends. Germline V gives CDR1 SGHAT, CDR2 FQNNGV. The CDR3 loop is CASSCHGDTEAFF. CDR3 sequence (DNA): TGTGCCAGCAGCTGTCACGGGGACACTGAAGCTTTCTTT.

The rearrangement joins TRBV6-1 to TRBJ2-1; D not certain. The length of the CDR3 is 16 residues. Germline CDR1 is MNHNS and CDR2 is SASEGT. V shed 3 bases and J shed 0 bases, with 12 bases lying between them. The CDR3 DNA sequence: TGTGCCAGCAGTGAGCTACTAACGAGCTCCTACAATGAGCAGTTCTTC. It specifies CASSELLTSSYNEQFF.

The V and J genes are TRBV2 and TRBJ1-2, with D possibly being TRBD1 (5 bases). The CDR3 is 16 amino acids. Looked up from germline, CDR1 is SNHLY and CDR2 is FYNNEI. Trimming removed 4 bases from V and 0 bases from J, with 15 bases in between. CDR3 residues: CASSGGGFEANYGYTF. The CDR3 DNA reads TGTGCCAGCAGTGGGGGGGGTTTTGAAGCTAACTATGGCTACACCTTC.

CDR3 region: CAIVTGVRYNEQFF. CDR3 sequence (DNA): TGCGCCATCGTCACAGGGGTCCGCTACAATGAGCAGTTCTTC. The chain carries TRBV10-2 and TRBJ2-1, with 7 nucleotides matching TRBD1. CDR3 size: 14 residues. The junction had 9 bases not matched to a gene; V was cut back by 10 bases and J by 3 bases. CDR1 and CDR2 from the germline V gene are WSHSY and SAAADI.

The rearrangement uses TRBV28 and TRBJ2-7; possibly TRBD1 for D (5 bases). Germline CDR1 is MDHEN and CDR2 is SYDVKM. The germline V and J ends were trimmed by 4 bases and 5 bases, with 15 bases remaining between them. This CDR3 is 14 amino acids long. CDR3: CASSSTQGPNEQYF. DNA of the CDR3: TGTGCCAGCAGTTCTACCCAGGGTCCCAACGAGCAGTACTTC.

The J gene is TRBJ2-7, the V gene TRBV4-1, with TRBD1 matching over 7 bases. Germline-derived CDR1 and CDR2 are MGHRA and YSYEKL. The length of the CDR3 is 14 residues. V trimming: 4 bases; J trimming: 1 base; junction bases outside the gene matches: 4. DNA for the CDR3: TGCGCCAGCAGCCTACACAGGGGATCCTACGAGCAGTACTTC. Translation gives CASSLHRGSYEQYF.

V is TRBV4-1 and J is TRBJ2-1; weak D call: TRBD2 (6 bases). Germline-derived CDR1 and CDR2 are MGHRA and YSYEKL. Trimming left V 0 bases short and J 10 bases short, with 13 bases between. The CDR3 totals 14 residues. The CDR3 protein is CASSQDRAGGEQFF. Written as DNA, the CDR3 is TGCGCCAGCAGCCAAGATCGTGCAGGAGGGGAGCAGTTCTTC.

The chain couples TRBV7-6 to TRBJ1-5; a possible D gene is TRBD1 (6 bases). V was cut by 1 base and J by 3 bases, with 16 bases left in between. This CDR3 has 17 amino acids. Per germline, CDR1 SGHVS and CDR2 FNYEAQ. CDR3 DNA: TGTGCCAGCAGCTTAGAGACAGGCAAAGGTTACAATCAGCCCCAGCATTTT. Encoded protein: CASSLETGKGYNQPQHF. The whole variable domain, filled in from reference TRBV7-6 and TRBJ1-5, reads GAGVSQSPRYKVTKRGQDVALRCDPISGHVSLYWYRQALGQGPEFLTYFNYEAQQDKSGLPNDRFSAERPEGSISTLTIQRTEQRDSAMYRCASSLETGKGYNQPQHFGDGTRLSIL.

The rearrangement uses TRBV10-3 and TRBJ2-5; TRBD1 matches 9 bases. The CDR3 consists of 13 residues. The V and J ends lost 10 bases and 4 bases, in that order; junction bases with no gene match: 7. The germline gives CDR1 ENHRY, CDR2 SYGVKD. The CDR3 region is CATGQGSSETQYF. DNA of the CDR3: TGTGCCACCGGACAGGGGAGCTCAGAGACCCAGTACTTC.

This chain connects TRBV27 to TRBJ2-7; D remains ambiguous. The CDR3 has 13 amino acids. Germline V gene lookup returns CDR1 MNHEY and CDR2 SMNVEV (reference sequence). Trimming took 2 bases from V and 3 from J, leaving 8 bases between them. The CDR3 spells CASSLQAFYEQYF. CDR3 nucleotides: TGTGCCAGCAGTTTACAGGCGTTCTACGAGCAGTACTTC.

The chain joins TRBV5-4 to TRBJ2-7; D might be TRBD2 (5 bases). Germline-derived CDR1 and CDR2 are SGHNT and YYREEE (reference sequence). CDR3 size: 13 residues. Trimming stripped 2 bases from V and 3 bases from J, with 9 bases between. CDR3 amino acids: CASSFSRDYEQYF. The CDR3 coding sequence is TGTGCCAGCAGCTTTTCCCGGGACTACGAGCAGTACTTC.

Comment on this clone: The same CDR3 arises from other DNA sequences in this sample as well. The V call is TRBV6-7, the J call TRBJ1-6; a weak D match, TRBD1 (5 bases). TRBV6-7 is noted as an ORF with a role that remains uncertain. CDR3 length equals 14 residues. V was clipped by 5 bases and J by 10 bases, with 15 bases between them. The CDR3 bases are TGTGCCAGCAGTCAGGGTAATCGGTCGTCACCCCTCCACTTT. It codes for CASSQGNRSSPLHF.

This clone was observed a handful of times. This chain links TRBV11-2 with TRBJ2-7, with 9 bases aligning to TRBD2. The length of the CDR3 is 15 residues. CDR1 SGHAT and CDR2 FQNNGV come from the germline V gene. The J segment lost 4 bases and the V segment lost 4 bases, leaving 8 bases of the junction unmatched. The CDR3 protein is CASSSTGTSTYEQYF. In DNA form, the CDR3 reads TGTGCCAGCAGCTCGACCGGGACTAGCACGTACGAGCAGTACTTC.

In nucleotides, the CDR3 is TGTGCCAGCAGTAAACCACTAGCGCAAAGGACAGATACGCAGTATTTT. This encodes CASSKPLAQRTDTQYF. The V call is TRBV4-2, the J call TRBJ2-3, with 7 bases lining up with TRBD2. The V gene's germline CDR1 is LGHNA and CDR2 YNFKEQ. The ends lost 6 bases at V and 3 bases at J; junction bases unmatched: 12. This CDR3 contains 16 residues.

This sequence joins TRBV14 and TRBJ2-3, with D perhaps TRBD2 (5 bases). The CDR3 loop spans 16 amino acids. V was trimmed by 0 bases and J by 0 bases, leaving 10 bases between them. The germline V gene encodes CDR1 SGHDN and CDR2 FVKESK. The CDR3 reads CASSQDPGVSTDTQYF. The DNA for the CDR3 is TGTGCCAGCAGCCAAGACCCCGGGGTCAGCACAGATACGCAGTATTTT.

The chain has TRBV7-9 and TRBJ2-5; the match to TRBD2 covers 8 bases. Losses at the gene ends were 0 bases for V and 4 bases for J; bases not matched to a gene: 1. CDR1 and CDR2 (germline): SEHNR, FQNEAQ (reference sequence). The CDR3 covers 14 residues. CDR3 coding DNA: TGTGCCAGCAGCTTAGCTCGGGGGGGAGAGACCCAGTACTTC. It yields the protein CASSLARGGETQYF.

The chain joins TRBV9 to TRBJ2-7, with a weak D call TRBD2 (5 bases). The CDR3 has 16 residues. The germline V and J ends were trimmed by 0 bases and 7 bases, with 20 bases remaining between them. Germline V gene sequence: CDR1 SGDLS, CDR2 YYNGEE. The CDR3 sequence is CASSVVPSEVPGEQYF. The CDR3 nucleotides read TGTGCCAGCAGCGTAGTGCCAAGCGAGGTCCCGGGGGAGCAGTACTTC.

This chain uses TRBV27 with TRBJ2-7; D is perhaps TRBD2 (6 bases). The germline V gene encodes CDR1 MNHEY and CDR2 SMNVEV (reference sequence). Deletions cut 7 bases from V and 6 bases from J, with 13 bases between. The CDR3 length is 12 residues. The CDR3 spells CASTTLGGEQYF. The DNA of the CDR3 is TGTGCCAGCACCACGCTCGGGGGCGAGCAGTACTTC.

V gene TRBV13 combines with J gene TRBJ2-7, with TRBD1 matching over 9 bases. The germline V gene has CDR1 PRHDT and CDR2 FYEKMQ (reference sequence). The CDR3 consists of 14 residues. Losses at the gene ends were 6 bases for V and 4 bases for J; bases not matched to a gene: 7. This CDR3 is CASSFTGGKYEQYF. DNA of the CDR3: TGTGCCAGCAGTTTCACAGGGGGCAAGTACGAGCAGTACTTC.